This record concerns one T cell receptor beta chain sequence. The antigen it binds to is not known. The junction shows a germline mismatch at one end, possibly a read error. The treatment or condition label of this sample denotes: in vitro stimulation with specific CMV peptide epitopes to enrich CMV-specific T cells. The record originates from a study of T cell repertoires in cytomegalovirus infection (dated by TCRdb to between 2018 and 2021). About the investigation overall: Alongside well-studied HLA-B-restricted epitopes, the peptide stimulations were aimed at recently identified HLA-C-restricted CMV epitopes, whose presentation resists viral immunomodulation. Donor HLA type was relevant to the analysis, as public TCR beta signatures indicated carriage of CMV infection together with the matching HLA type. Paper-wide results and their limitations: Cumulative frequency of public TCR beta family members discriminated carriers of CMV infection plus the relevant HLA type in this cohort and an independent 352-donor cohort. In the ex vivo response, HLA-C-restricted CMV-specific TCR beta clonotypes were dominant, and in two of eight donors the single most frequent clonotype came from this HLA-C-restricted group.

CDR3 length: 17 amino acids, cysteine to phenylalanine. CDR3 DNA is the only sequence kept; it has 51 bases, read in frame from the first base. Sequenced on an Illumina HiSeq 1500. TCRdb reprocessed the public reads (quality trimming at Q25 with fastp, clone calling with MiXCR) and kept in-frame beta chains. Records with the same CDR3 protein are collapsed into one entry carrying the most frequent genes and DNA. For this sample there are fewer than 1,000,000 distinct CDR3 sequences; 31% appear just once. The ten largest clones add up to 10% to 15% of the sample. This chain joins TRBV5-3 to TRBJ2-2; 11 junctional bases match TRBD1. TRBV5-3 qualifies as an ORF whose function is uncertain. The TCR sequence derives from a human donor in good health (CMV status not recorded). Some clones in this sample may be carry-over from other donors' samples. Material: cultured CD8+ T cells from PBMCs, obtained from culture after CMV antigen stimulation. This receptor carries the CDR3 CASSLAQDRGRTGELFF. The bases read TGTGCCAGCAGCTTGGCCCAGGACAGGGGGCGCACCGGGGAGCTGTTTTTT.